The 28 T cell receptor beta chains reported below all come from one sample, sequenced in a study of cytomegalovirus exposure and HLA in healthy donors. This PCR relied on a set of 60 Vbeta primers and 13 Jbeta primers. Measured with immunoSEQ multiplex PCR; TCRdb has only the in-frame clones, and not every one. Of about 98,000 clones in the sample, roughly 81% were seen once. The sequencing input was PBMCs. Every receptor here comes from a man aged 40-49 years in good health and CMV-seronegative.

This clone was detected once. The V call is TRBV6-5, the J call TRBJ2-7; 10 nucleotides align to TRBD1. In germline, CDR1 is MNHEY, CDR2 SVGAGI. V shed 2 bases, J shed 3 bases, and the junction held 4 bases outside the gene matches. The CDR3 is made up of 15 amino acids. CDR3 DNA sequence: TGTGCCAGCAGTTACAGAGGACAGGGGGACTACGAGCAGTACTTC. Residues: CASSYRGQGDYEQYF.

The V and J genes are TRBV15 and TRBJ1-5; D unresolved. The germline gives CDR1 LNHNV, CDR2 YYDKDF (reference sequence). The germline V and J ends were trimmed by 3 bases and 0 bases, with 6 bases remaining between them. This CDR3 comprises 14 residues. CDR3 DNA: TGTGCCACCAGCAGGGAGGGTAGCAATCAGCCCCAGCATTTT. Its translation: CATSREGSNQPQHF.

The chain links TRBV6-1 to TRBJ2-7, with TRBD1 as a possible D gene (5 bases). The germline gives CDR1 MNHNS, CDR2 SASEGT. V lost 9 bases, J lost 0 bases, and 9 bases lay in between. The length of the CDR3 is 12 residues. The CDR3 region is CASLRVSYEQYF. CDR3 nucleotides: TGTGCCAGTCTCAGGGTCTCCTACGAGCAGTACTTC.

This chain uses TRBV6-1 with TRBJ1-5, with D unresolved. The V and J ends lost 6 bases and 0 bases respectively, with 6 bases between them. Per the germline V gene, CDR1 is MNHNS and CDR2 is SASEGT. The CDR3 covers 13 residues. For the CDR3, the DNA is TGTGCCAGCAGAGACTATAGCAATCAGCCCCAGCATTTT. This translates into CASRDYSNQPQHF.

The chain carries TRBV5-5 and TRBJ1-5; 7 nucleotides line up with TRBD1. CDR1 is SGHKS, CDR2 YYEKEE, per germline (reference sequence). The CDR3 length is 16 residues. V shed 4 bases and J 2 bases; nucleotides not matched to a gene: 9. CDR3 bases: TGTGCCAGCAGCCGACTCGAAACAGGGGGCAATCAGCCCCAGCATTTT. It specifies CASSRLETGGNQPQHF. The whole variable domain, remainder taken from reference TRBV5-5 and TRBJ1-5, is DAGVTQSPTHLIKTRGQQVTLRCSPISGHKSVSWYQQVLGQGPQFIFQYYEKEERGRGNFPDRFSARQFPNYSSELNVNALLLGDSALYLCASSRLETGGNQPQHFGDGTRLSIL.

V gene TRBV19 combines with J gene TRBJ2-7, with 10 bases matching TRBD1. In germline, CDR1 is LNHDA, CDR2 SQIVND (reference sequence). Unmatched junction bases numbered 12, after V lost 5 bases and J lost 5 bases. This CDR3 region has 16 residues. The CDR3 nucleotides are TGTGCCAGTAGTTCCCCGGGACAGGGGTCGGGGGACGAGCAGTACTTC. Protein product: CASSSPGQGSGDEQYF.

The chain is built from TRBV4-1 and TRBJ1-1; 9 bases match TRBD1. CDR1 is MGHRA and CDR2 is YSYEKL in the germline V gene. The CDR3 is made up of 14 amino acids. The junction had 7 bases not matched to a gene; V was cut back by 3 bases and J by 8 bases. CDR3 in DNA: TGCGCCAGCAGCCACCGGGACAGGGCTTTCGAAGCTTTCTTT. Translated: CASSHRDRAFEAFF.

The genes are TRBV28 and TRBJ2-3; D is undetermined. In germline, CDR1 is MDHEN, CDR2 SYDVKM. V was cut by 6 bases and J by 3 bases, with 4 bases left in between. This CDR3 region has 11 residues. CDR3 sequence (DNA): TGTGCCAGCAGCCCAACAGATACGCAGTATTTT. Encoded protein: CASSPTDTQYF.

The CDR3 DNA follows: TGTGCCAGTAGTATTGCGGGCGGAGCCTACGAGCAGTACTTC. This sequence encodes CASSIAGGAYEQYF. The gene calls are TRBV19 and TRBJ2-7; D might be TRBD2 (5 bases). CDR1 is LNHDA, CDR2 SQIVND, per germline (reference sequence). Trimming left V 3 bases short and J 2 bases short, with 11 bases between. This CDR3 contains 14 residues.

The gene calls are TRBV27 and TRBJ2-2; 8 positions agree with TRBD1. The J segment lost 9 bases and the V segment lost 6 bases, leaving 3 bases of the junction unmatched. Germline values: CDR1 MNHEY, CDR2 SMNVEV (reference sequence). The CDR3 sequence is 12 residues long. Here the CDR3 DNA reads TGTGCCAGCAGCACAGGGGGGTGGGAGCTGTTTTTT. As protein: CASSTGGWELFF.

The chain links TRBV5-1 to TRBJ2-3, with TRBD2 identical over 9 bases. Germline V lookup: CDR1 SGHRS, CDR2 YFSETQ. The V gene end was trimmed by 4 bases and the J gene end by 2 bases; junction bases not matched to a gene: 5. CDR3 size: 15 residues. CDR3 sequence reads: CASSRERGVTDTQYF. DNA for the CDR3: TGCGCCAGCAGCCGAGAGCGGGGGGTCACAGATACGCAGTATTTT.

This clone was counted only a few times. The V gene is TRBV30, the J gene TRBJ1-2; perhaps TRBD1 as D (6 bases). V lost 0 bases and J lost 4, with 6 bases in between. The CDR3 is 12 residues long. The germline V gene encodes CDR1 GTSNPN and CDR2 SVGIG (reference sequence). The CDR3 region is CAWSVGGYGYTF. Written as DNA, the CDR3 is TGTGCCTGGAGTGTAGGGGGCTATGGCTACACCTTC.

CDR3 loop: CASTDSNTQYF. The CDR3 bases are TGTGCCAGCACCGACAGTAATACGCAGTATTTT. The rearrangement links TRBV6-1 to TRBJ2-3; the D gene is possibly TRBD1 (5 bases). The CDR3 extends over 11 amino acids. Germline loops: CDR1 MNHNS, CDR2 SASEGT. Trimming shortened V by 7 bases and J by 7 bases, and 9 bases separated the two germline ends.

The chain joins TRBV27 to TRBJ2-6, with 12 bases aligning to TRBD2. The CDR3 runs 18 residues. Germline V lookup: CDR1 MNHEY, CDR2 SMNVEV (reference sequence). After removal of 6 bases from V and 0 bases from J, the junction contained 6 bases not matched to a gene. CDR3 region: CASRTSGGTLSGANVLTF. The CDR3 DNA sequence: TGTGCCAGCAGAACTAGCGGGGGGACACTCTCTGGGGCCAACGTCCTGACTTTC.

The chain carries TRBV13 and TRBJ2-5; D might be TRBD2 (6 bases). This CDR3 region has 17 residues. Trimming left V 4 bases short and J 1 base short, with 19 bases between. CDR1 and CDR2 from the germline V gene are PRHDT and FYEKMQ (reference sequence). In nucleotides, the CDR3 is TGTGCCAGCAGCTGGTGGAGGGTAGGGTATGGCCAAGAGACCCAGTACTTC. Protein sequence: CASSWWRVGYGQETQYF.

As concerns this clone: Other DNA sequences in this specimen translate into the identical CDR3. This chain joins TRBV9 and TRBJ1-5; D uncertain. Germline loops: CDR1 SGDLS, CDR2 YYNGEE. The CDR3 extends over 14 amino acids. V was pared by 0 bases and J by 4 bases, with 8 bases between. As DNA, the CDR3 is TGTGCCAGCAGCGTAGGCACAGTTAATCAGCCCCAGCATTTT. Translated, it gives CASSVGTVNQPQHF.

This clone was seen a handful of times. The chain joins TRBV5-1 to TRBJ2-7; TRBD1 matches at 8 bases. V lost 0 bases to trimming and J lost 5 bases; unmatched junction nucleotides: 4. In germline, CDR1 is SGHRS, CDR2 YFSETQ. The CDR3 spans 14 residues. CDR3 sequence reads: CASSLGQGSDEQYF. The CDR3 DNA reads as TGCGCCAGCAGCTTGGGACAGGGGAGCGACGAGCAGTACTTC. The full variable domain, its missing parts supplied by reference TRBV5-1 and TRBJ2-7, is KAGVTQTPRYLIKTRGQQVTLSCSPISGHRSVSWYQQTPGQGLQFLFEYFSETQRNKGNFPGRFSGRQFSNSRSEMNVSTLELGDSALYLCASSLGQGSDEQYFGPGTRLTVT.

The chain recombines TRBV2 with TRBJ2-1, with D maybe TRBD1 (5 bases). Germline V gene data show CDR1 as SNHLY and CDR2 as FYNNEI. Trimming left V 5 bases short and J 6 bases short, with 14 bases between. The CDR3 length is 14 residues. Here the CDR3 reads CASSRGRAANEQFF. The CDR3 DNA sequence: TGTGCCAGCAGTAGGGGTAGGGCAGCCAATGAGCAGTTCTTC.

The rearrangement joins TRBV11-2 to TRBJ2-7; tentatively, D is TRBD1 (6 bases). This CDR3 is 16 amino acids long. CDR1 is SGHAT and CDR2 is FQNNGV in the germline V gene. V lost 2 bases, J lost 0 bases, and 14 bases lay in between. The CDR3 here is CASSLTGFAASYEQYF. DNA of the CDR3: TGTGCCAGCAGCTTAACAGGGTTTGCCGCCTCCTACGAGCAGTACTTC.

The table lists this clone with a few counts. V is TRBV6-5 and J is TRBJ2-6; possibly TRBD1 for D (6 bases). Trimming took 4 bases from V and 3 from J, leaving 10 bases between them. The CDR3 is 15 amino acids. Looked up from germline, CDR1 is MNHEY and CDR2 is SVGAGI. The CDR3 is CASSSGALGANVLTF. The CDR3 coding sequence is TGTGCCAGCAGTTCAGGGGCGCTTGGGGCCAACGTCCTGACTTTC.

The chain has TRBV28 and TRBJ2-7; D gene ambiguous. Trimming took 5 bases from V and 3 from J, leaving 14 bases between them. The germline V gene has CDR1 MDHEN and CDR2 SYDVKM. The CDR3 has 14 residues. Here the CDR3 reads CASSRLRVDYEQYF. In nucleotides, the CDR3 is TGTGCCAGCAGTCGACTTCGGGTAGACTACGAGCAGTACTTC. Complete variable domain (other parts from reference TRBV28 and TRBJ2-7): DVKVTQSSRYLVKRTGEKVFLECVQDMDHENMFWYRQDPGLGLRLIYFSYDVKMKEKGDIPEGYSVSREKKERFSLILESASTNQTSMYLCASSRLRVDYEQYFGPGTRLTVT.

This clone appeared a few times. The chain recombines TRBV7-9 with TRBJ1-1; 9 bases are shared with TRBD1. Trimming cost V 1 base and J 6 bases; bases outside gene matches: 6. CDR1 is SEHNR and CDR2 is FQNEAQ in the germline V gene (reference sequence). The CDR3 extends over 15 amino acids. The CDR3 DNA follows: TGTGCCAGCAGCTTAGGGGACAGGGACGTCGCTGAAGCTTTCTTT. Translating gives CASSLGDRDVAEAFF.

The chain couples TRBV7-9 to TRBJ1-1, with D possibly being TRBD1 (5 bases). V shed 5 bases and J shed 4 bases, with 14 bases lying between them. Germline loops: CDR1 SEHNR, CDR2 FQNEAQ (reference sequence). The CDR3 extends over 14 amino acids. The CDR3 loop reads CASSGGGVGTEAFF. CDR3 DNA sequence: TGTGCCAGCAGCGGGGGGGGAGTGGGCACTGAAGCTTTCTTT. The full variable domain, its missing parts supplied by reference TRBV7-9 and TRBJ1-1, is DTGVSQNPRHKITKRGQNVTFRCDPISEHNRLYWYRQTLGQGPEFLTYFQNEAQLEKSRLLSDRFSAERPKGSFSTLEIQRTEQGDSAMYLCASSGGGVGTEAFFGQGTRLTVV.

The chain links TRBV7-9 to TRBJ2-5; weak D call: TRBD1 (5 bases). V lost 4 bases, J lost 2 bases, and 11 bases lay in between. The germline gives CDR1 SEHNR, CDR2 FQNEAQ (reference sequence). CDR3 length: 14 residues. The CDR3 nucleotides read TGTGCCAGCAGCTCAGACAGCCCACAAGAGACCCAGTACTTC. It yields the protein CASSSDSPQETQYF.

The chain recombines TRBV6-5 with TRBJ2-7; no firm D call. This CDR3 contains 11 residues. Germline V lookup: CDR1 MNHEY, CDR2 SVGAGI. The CDR3: CKESPYDEQYF. The CDR3 DNA sequence: TGTAAAGAGTCCCCCTACGACGAGCAGTACTTC.

V gene TRBV25-1 combines with J gene TRBJ2-7; D gene unclear. Germline loops: CDR1 MGHDK, CDR2 SYGVNS. CDR3 length: 11 amino acids. V was trimmed by 9 bases and J by 6 bases, leaving 12 bases between them. CDR3 in amino acids: CASSQVTEQYF. CDR3 DNA: TGTGCCAGTTCACAAGTAACCGAGCAGTACTTC.

V is TRBV5-1 and J is TRBJ2-5; weak D call: TRBD1 (6 bases). This CDR3 has 14 amino acids. Germline V CDR1 and CDR2: SGHRS, YFSETQ. The ends were cut back, 2 bases at V and 4 bases at J, with 12 bases in the middle. The CDR3 reads CASSLQGQGETQYF. The DNA for the CDR3 is TGCGCCAGCAGCTTACAGGGTCAGGGAGAGACCCAGTACTTC.

This clone has just one count. This chain joins TRBV29-1 and TRBJ1-2, with D unclear. The V end was cut by 3 bases, the J end by 4 bases, with 9 bases between. From germline, CDR1 is SQVTM and CDR2 ANQGSEA. This CDR3 is built from 12 residues. The CDR3 region is CSVDRQVYGYTF. The CDR3, as DNA: TGCAGCGTTGATAGGCAGGTCTATGGCTACACCTTC.